This T cell receptor beta chain emerged from a study of blood T cell repertoires in COVID-19. About the study: Donors in the United States, Italy and Spain gave samples during acute or convalescent COVID-19.

Authors' data handling: Counts of nucleated cells, estimated from reference gene primer amplification, were obtained. Clones were read by immunoSEQ multiplex PCR, and TCRdb kept only the in-frame ones, dropping some. V and J calls plus clone size are reproduced from that table; the DNA served to infer D and trimming. In the table there are about 220,000 clones, around 84% of which are singletons. The CDR3 is 13 residues long. Germline CDR1 SGHNT, CDR2 YENEEA. Trimming cost V 5 bases and J 16 bases; bases outside gene matches: 13. This sequence originates from a woman aged 60 to 75 who had recovered from COVID-19. The rearrangement joins TRBV11-3 to TRBJ1-4; 7 bases agree with TRBD1. What was sequenced was peripheral blood. CDR3 amino acids: CASSPPDRAFRFF. The CDR3 DNA sequence: TGTGCCAGCAGCCCTCCCGACAGGGCTTTTCGGTTTTTT.